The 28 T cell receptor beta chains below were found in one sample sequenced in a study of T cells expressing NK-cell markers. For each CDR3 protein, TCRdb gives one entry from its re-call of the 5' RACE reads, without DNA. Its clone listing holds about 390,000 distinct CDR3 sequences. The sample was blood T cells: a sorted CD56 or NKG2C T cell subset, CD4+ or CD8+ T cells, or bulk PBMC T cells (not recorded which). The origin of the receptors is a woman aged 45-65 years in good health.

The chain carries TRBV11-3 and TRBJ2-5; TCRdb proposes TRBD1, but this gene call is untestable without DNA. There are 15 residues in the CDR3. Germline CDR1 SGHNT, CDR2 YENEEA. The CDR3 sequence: CASSTRRQGRETQYF.

The CDR3 sequence is CASRPWTGKGNEKLFF. The chain uses TRBV7-8 and TRBJ1-4; TCRdb designates TRBD1, a call that cannot be tested without DNA. The length of the CDR3 is 16 residues. Germline values: CDR1 SGHVS, CDR2 FQNEAQ. Looking up the rest from reference TRBV7-8 and TRBJ1-4 gives the full variable domain: GAGVSQSPRYKVAKRGQDVALRCDPISGHVSLFWYQQALGQGPEFLTYFQNEAQLDKSGLPSDRFFAERPEGSVSTLKIQRTQQEDSAVYLCASRPWTGKGNEKLFFGSGTQLSVL.

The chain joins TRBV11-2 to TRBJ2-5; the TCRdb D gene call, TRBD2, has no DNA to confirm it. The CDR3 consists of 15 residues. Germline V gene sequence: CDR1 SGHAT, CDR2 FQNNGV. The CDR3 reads CASSLDRGLRETQYF.

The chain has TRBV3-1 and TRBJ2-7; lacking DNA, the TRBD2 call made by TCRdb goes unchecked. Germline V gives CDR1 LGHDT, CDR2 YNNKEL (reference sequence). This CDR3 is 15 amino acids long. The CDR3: CASSQPTSGNYEQYF.

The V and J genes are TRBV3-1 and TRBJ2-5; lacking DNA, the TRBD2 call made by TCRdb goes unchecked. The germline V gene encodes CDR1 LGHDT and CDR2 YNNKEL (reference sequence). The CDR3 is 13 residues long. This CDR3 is CASSQTLEGTQYF.

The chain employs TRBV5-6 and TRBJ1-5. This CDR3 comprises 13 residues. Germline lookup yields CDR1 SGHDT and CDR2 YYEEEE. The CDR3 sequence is CASSQLGGVGKHF.

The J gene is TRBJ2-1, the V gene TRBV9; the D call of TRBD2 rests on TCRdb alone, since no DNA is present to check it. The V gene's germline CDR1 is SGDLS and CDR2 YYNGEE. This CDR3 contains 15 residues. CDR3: CASSATSGRASTQFF.

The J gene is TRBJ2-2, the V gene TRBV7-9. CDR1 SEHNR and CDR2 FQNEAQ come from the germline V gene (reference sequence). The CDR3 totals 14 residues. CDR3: CASSLDRGAGELFF. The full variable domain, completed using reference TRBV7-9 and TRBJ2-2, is DTGVSQNPRHKITKRGQNVTFRCDPISEHNRLYWYRQTLGQGPEFLTYFQNEAQLEKSRLLSDRFSAERPKGSFSTLEIQRTEQGDSAMYLCASSLDRGAGELFFGEGSRLTVL.

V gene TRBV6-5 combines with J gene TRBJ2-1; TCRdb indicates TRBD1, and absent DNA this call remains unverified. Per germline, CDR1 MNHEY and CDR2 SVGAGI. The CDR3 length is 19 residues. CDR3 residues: CASSRGQGGSGRTYNEQFF.

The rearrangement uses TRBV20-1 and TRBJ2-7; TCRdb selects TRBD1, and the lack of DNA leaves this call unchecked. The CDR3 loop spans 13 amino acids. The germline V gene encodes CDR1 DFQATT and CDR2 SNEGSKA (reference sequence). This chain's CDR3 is CSASGQDSYEQYF.

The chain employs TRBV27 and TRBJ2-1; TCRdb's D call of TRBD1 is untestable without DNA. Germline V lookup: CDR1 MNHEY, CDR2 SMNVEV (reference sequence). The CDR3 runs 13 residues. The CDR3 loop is CASRIGQVNEQFF.

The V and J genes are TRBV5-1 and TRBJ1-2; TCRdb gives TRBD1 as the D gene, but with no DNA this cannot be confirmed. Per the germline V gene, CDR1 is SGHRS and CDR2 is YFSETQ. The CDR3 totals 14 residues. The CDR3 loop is CASSLGQGTYGYTF.

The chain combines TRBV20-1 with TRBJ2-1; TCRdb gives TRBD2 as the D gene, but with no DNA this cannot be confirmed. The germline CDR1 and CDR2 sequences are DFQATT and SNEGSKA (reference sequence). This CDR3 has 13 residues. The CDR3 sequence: CSARGLAGREQFF.

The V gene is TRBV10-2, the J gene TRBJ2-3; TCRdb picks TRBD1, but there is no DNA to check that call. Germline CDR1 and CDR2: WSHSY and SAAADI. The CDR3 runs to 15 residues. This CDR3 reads CASSGKGANTDTQYF.

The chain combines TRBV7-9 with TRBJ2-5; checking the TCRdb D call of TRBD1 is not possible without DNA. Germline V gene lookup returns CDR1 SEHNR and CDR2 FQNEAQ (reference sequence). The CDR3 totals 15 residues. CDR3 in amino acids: CASSPLTGTKETQYF.

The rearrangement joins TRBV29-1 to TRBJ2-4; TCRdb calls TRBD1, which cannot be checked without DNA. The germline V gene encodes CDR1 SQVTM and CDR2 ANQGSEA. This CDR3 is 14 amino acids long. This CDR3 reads CSAERGGRGNIQYF.

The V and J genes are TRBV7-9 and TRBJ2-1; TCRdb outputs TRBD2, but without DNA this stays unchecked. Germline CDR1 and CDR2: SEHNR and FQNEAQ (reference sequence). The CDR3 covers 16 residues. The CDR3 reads CASSFTLAGHYNEQFF.

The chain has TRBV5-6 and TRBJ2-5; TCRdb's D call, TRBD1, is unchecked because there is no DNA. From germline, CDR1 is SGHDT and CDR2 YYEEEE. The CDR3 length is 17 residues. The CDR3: CASSPQGIQHRGMSQYF.

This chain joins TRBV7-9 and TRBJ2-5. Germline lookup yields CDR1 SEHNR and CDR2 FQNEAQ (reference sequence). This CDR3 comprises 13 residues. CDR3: CASSSRIQETQYF.

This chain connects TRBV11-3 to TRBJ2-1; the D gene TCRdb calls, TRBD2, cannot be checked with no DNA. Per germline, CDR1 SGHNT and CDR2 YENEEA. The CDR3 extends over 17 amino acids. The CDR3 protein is CASSFMTSGLADNEQFF.

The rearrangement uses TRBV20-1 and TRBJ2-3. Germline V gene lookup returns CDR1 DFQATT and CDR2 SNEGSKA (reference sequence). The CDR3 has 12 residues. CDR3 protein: CSVWGGTDTQYF.

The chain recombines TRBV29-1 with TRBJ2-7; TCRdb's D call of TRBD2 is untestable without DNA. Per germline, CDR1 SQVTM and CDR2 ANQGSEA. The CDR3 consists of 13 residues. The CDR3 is CSVVSSGVYEQYF.

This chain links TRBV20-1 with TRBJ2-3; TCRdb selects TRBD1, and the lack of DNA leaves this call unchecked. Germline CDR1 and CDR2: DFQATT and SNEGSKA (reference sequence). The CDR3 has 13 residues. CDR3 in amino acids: CRTGPVSTDTQYF.

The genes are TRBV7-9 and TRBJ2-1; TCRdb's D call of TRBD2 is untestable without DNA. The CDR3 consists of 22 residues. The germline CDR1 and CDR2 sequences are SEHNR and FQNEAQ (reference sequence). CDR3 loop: CASSFPHPSGTSGRVSYNEQFF.

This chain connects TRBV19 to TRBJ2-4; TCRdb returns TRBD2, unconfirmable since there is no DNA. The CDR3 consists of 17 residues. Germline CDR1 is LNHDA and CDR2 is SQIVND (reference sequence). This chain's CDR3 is CASSRRGLAEAKNIQYF.

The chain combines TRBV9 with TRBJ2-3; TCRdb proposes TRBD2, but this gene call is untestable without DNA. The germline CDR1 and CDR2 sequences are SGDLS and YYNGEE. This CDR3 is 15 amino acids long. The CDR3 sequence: CASSVELLPGDTQYF.

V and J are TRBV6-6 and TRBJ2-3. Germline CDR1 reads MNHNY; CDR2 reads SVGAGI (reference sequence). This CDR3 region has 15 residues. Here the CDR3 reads CASSYSQPGTDTQYF.

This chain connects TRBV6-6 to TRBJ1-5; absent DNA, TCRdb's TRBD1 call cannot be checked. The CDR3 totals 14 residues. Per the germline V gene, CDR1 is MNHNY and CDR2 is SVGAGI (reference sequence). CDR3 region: CASSYGGFNQPQHF.